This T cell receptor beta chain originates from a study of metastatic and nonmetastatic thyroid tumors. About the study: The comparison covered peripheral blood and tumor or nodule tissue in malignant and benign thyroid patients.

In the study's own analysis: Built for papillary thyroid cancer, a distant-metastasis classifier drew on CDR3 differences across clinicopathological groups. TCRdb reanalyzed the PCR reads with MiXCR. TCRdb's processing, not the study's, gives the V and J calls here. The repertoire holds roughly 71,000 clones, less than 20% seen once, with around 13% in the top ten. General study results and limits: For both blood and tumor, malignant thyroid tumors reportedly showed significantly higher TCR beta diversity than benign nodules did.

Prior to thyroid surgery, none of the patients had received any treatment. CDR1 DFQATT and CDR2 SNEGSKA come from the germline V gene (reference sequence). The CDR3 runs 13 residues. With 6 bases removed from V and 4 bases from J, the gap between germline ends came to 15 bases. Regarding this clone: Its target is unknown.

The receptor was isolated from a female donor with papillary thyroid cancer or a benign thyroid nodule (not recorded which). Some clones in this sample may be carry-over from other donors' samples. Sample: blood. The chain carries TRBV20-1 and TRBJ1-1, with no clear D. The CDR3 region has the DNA TGCAGTGCCACAACAACGGCAAGCACTGAAGCTTTCTTT. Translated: CSATTTASTEAFF.